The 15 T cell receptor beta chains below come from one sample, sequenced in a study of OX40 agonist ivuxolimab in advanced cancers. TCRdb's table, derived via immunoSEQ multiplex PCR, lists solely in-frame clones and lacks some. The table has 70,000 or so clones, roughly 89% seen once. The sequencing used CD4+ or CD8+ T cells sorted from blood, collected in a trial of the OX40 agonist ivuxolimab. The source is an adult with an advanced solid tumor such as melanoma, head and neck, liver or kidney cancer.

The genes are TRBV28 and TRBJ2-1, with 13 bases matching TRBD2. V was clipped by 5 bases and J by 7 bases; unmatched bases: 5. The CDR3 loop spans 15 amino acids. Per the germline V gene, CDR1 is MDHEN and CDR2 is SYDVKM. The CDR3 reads CASSRTSGRGNEQFF. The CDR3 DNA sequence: TGTGCCAGCAGTAGGACTAGCGGGAGAGGGAATGAGCAGTTCTTC.

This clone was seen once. The CDR3 spells CASSLGTSNEQFF. The CDR3 nucleotides read TGTGCCAGCAGCTTAGGCACTAGCAATGAGCAGTTCTTC. The chain joins TRBV7-2 to TRBJ2-1, with D possibly TRBD2 on 5 matching bases. Looked up from germline, CDR1 is SGHTA and CDR2 is FQGNSA. CDR3 length: 13 residues. Deletions cut 1 base from V and 6 bases from J, with 7 bases between.

The CDR3 loop is CATTDRVGEKLFF. CDR3 sequence (DNA): TGTGCCACGACGGACAGGGTGGGTGAAAAACTGTTTTTT. The rearrangement uses TRBV6-5 and TRBJ1-4; 8 nucleotides line up with TRBD1. The CDR3 totals 13 residues. J lost 7 bases, V lost 10 bases, and 8 bases had no gene match. CDR1 and CDR2 from the germline V gene are MNHEY and SVGAGI.

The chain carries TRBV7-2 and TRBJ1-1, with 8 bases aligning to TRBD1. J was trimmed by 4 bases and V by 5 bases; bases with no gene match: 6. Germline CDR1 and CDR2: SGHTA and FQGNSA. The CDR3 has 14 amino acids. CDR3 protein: CASSRQGRLTEAFF. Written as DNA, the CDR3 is TGTGCCAGCAGCCGACAGGGGAGGCTCACTGAAGCTTTCTTT.

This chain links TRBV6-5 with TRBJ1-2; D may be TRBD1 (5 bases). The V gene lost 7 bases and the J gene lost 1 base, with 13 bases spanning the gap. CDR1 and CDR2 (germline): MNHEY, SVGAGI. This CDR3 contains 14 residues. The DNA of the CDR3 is TGTGCCAGCACCCGGGGGGGGTATAACTATGGCTACACCTTC. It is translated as CASTRGGYNYGYTF.

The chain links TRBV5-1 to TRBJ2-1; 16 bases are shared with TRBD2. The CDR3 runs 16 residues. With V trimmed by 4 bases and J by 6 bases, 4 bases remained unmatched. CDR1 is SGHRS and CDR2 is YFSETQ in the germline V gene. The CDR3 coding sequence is TGCGCCAGCAGCGGGGGACTAGCGGGAGGGCCCAATGAGCAGTTCTTC. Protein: CASSGGLAGGPNEQFF. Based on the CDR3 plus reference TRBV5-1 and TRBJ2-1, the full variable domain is KAGVTQTPRYLIKTRGQQVTLSCSPISGHRSVSWYQQTPGQGLQFLFEYFSETQRNKGNFPGRFSGRQFSNSRSEMNVSTLELGDSALYLCASSGGLAGGPNEQFFGPGTRLTVL.

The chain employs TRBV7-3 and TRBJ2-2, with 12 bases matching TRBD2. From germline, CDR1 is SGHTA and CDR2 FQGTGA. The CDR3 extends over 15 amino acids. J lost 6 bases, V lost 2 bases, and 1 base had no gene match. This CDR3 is CASSLSSGRAGELFF. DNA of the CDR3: TGTGCCAGCAGCTTATCTAGCGGGAGGGCCGGGGAGCTGTTTTTT.

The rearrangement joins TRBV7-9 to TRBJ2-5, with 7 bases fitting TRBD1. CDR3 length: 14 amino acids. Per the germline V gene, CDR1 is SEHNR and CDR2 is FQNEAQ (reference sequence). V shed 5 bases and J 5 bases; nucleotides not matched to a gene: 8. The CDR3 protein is CASSPRQGEETQYF. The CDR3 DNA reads TGTGCCAGCAGCCCCCGACAGGGTGAGGAGACCCAGTACTTC. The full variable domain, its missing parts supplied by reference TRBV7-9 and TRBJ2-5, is DTGVSQNPRHKITKRGQNVTFRCDPISEHNRLYWYRQTLGQGPEFLTYFQNEAQLEKSRLLSDRFSAERPKGSFSTLEIQRTEQGDSAMYLCASSPRQGEETQYFGPGTRLLVL.

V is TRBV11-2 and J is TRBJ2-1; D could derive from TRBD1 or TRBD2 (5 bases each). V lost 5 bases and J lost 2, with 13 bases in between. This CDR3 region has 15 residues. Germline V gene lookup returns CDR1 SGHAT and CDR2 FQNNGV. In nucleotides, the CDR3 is TGTGCCAGCAGCCCGGGGCTTGTCACCTACAATGAGCAGTTCTTC. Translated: CASSPGLVTYNEQFF.

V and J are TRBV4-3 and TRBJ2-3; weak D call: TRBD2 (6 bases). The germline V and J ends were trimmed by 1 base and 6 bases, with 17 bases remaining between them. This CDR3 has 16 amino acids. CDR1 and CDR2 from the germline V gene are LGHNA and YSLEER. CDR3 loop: CASSQGGNSRGDTQYF. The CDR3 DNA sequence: TGCGCCAGCAGCCAAGGGGGGAACAGCCGGGGGGATACGCAGTATTTT.

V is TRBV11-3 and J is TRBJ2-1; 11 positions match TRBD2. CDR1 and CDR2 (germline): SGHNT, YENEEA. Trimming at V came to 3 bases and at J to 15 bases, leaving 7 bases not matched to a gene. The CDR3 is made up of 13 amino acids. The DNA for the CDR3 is TGTGCCAGCAGCTTGACTAGCGGGACCCCGGGGTTCTTC. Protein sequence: CASSLTSGTPGFF.

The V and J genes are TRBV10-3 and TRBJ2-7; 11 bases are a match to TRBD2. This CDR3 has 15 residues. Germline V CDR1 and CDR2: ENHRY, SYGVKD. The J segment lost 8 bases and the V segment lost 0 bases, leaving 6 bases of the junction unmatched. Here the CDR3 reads CAISESSGLAAKQYF. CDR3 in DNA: TGTGCCATCAGTGAGTCCTCGGGACTAGCGGCGAAGCAGTACTTC.

In DNA, the CDR3 is TGTGCCAGCAGTCAGACGAACACTGAAGCTTTCTTT. It yields the protein CASSQTNTEAFF. V usage is TRBV28 and J usage is TRBJ1-1; D call uncertain. There are 12 residues in the CDR3. The germline V gene encodes CDR1 MDHEN and CDR2 SYDVKM. The V and J ends lost 5 bases and 1 base respectively, with 5 bases between them.

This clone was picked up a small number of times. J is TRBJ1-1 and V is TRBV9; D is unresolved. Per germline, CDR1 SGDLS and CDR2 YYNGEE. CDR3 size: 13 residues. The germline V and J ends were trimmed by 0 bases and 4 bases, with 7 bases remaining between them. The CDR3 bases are TGTGCCAGCAGCGTAGCTGATACCACTGAAGCTTTCTTT. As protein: CASSVADTTEAFF.

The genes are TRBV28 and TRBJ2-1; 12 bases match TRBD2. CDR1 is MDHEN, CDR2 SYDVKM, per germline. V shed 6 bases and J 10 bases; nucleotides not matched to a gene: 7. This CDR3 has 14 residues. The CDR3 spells CASRGLAGLLEQFF. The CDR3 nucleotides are TGTGCCAGCAGGGGACTAGCGGGTTTATTAGAGCAGTTCTTC.